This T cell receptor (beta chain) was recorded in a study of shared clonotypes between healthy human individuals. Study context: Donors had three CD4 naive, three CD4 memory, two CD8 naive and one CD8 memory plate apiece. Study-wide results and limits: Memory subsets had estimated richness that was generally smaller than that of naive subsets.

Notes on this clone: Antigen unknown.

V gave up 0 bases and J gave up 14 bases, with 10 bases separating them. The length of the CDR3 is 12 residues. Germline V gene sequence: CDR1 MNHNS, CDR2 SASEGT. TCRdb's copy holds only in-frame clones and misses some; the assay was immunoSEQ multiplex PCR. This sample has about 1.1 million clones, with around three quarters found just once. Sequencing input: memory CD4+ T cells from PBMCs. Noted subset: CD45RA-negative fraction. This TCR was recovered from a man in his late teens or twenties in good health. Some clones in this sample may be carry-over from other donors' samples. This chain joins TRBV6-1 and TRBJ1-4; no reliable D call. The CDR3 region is CASSEAWGYLFF. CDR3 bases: TGTGCCAGCAGTGAAGCTTGGGGTTACCTGTTTTTT.